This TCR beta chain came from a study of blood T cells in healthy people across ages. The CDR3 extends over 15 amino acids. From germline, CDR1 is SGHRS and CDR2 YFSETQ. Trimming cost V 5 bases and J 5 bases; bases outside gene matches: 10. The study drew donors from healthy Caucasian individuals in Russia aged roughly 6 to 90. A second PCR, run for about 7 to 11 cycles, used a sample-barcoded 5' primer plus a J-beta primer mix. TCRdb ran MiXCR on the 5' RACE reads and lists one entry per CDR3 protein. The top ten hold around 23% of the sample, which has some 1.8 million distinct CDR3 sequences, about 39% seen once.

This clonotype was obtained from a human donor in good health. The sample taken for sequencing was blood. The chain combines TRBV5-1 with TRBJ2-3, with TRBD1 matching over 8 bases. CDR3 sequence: CASSDLQGARDTQYF. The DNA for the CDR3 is TGCGCCAGCAGTGACCTCCAGGGGGCAAGAGATACGCAGTATTTT.